Below, 15 T cell receptor beta chains from the same sample are listed, as sequenced in a study of cytomegalovirus exposure and HLA in healthy donors. The PCR employed 60 Vbeta primers together with 13 Jbeta primers. The method was immunoSEQ multiplex PCR; TCRdb's version includes in-frame clones alone and lacks a portion of them. There are 110,000 or so clones in the sample; more than 65% occur only once, and roughly 8% lies in the top ten. The sequenced material came from PBMCs. The receptors shown here come from a man between 40 and 49 years old in good health and CMV-seropositive.

The chain joins TRBV4-2 to TRBJ1-2; D is uncertain. Trimming left V 1 base short and J 1 base short, with 4 bases between. CDR3 size: 13 residues. Germline-derived CDR1 and CDR2 are LGHNA and YNFKEQ. The chain's CDR3 is CASSQAGNYGYTF. Written as DNA, the CDR3 is TGTGCCAGCAGCCAAGCGGGTAACTATGGCTACACCTTC.

The chain employs TRBV2 and TRBJ1-1; D is possibly TRBD1 (6 bases). The CDR3 has 14 amino acids. Trimming shortened V by 6 bases and J by 2 bases, and 13 bases separated the two germline ends. From germline, CDR1 is SNHLY and CDR2 FYNNEI. The CDR3 spells CASRAGATNTEAFF. The CDR3 DNA sequence: TGTGCCAGCAGAGCAGGGGCCACCAACACTGAAGCTTTCTTT.

The rearrangement uses TRBV5-8 and TRBJ2-5; TRBD2 aligns across 10 bases. Germline trimming cut 2 bases from V and 2 bases from J; bases unmatched to any gene: 9. The V gene's germline CDR1 is SGHTS and CDR2 YDEGEE. The CDR3 length is 17 residues. The CDR3 reads CASSLRGTSASQETQYF. The CDR3 DNA reads as TGTGCCAGCAGCTTACGAGGGACTAGCGCCTCTCAAGAGACCCAGTACTTC.

Note on this clone: The final CDR3 position lacks the conserved phenylalanine or tryptophan, pointing to a likely read error. It is unclear where the CDR3 begins or ends on the DNA, so no DNA is shown, and the CDR3 is as TCRdb lists it. This CDR3 reads CASRLGTAV. The chain combines TRBV9 with TRBJ2-4; the listed D gene, TRBD1, was not tested against the DNA. Germline V CDR1 and CDR2: SGDLS, YYNGEE. The CDR3 length is 9 residues, termini included.

V gene TRBV7-2 combines with J gene TRBJ2-4; D is undetermined. V was pared by 5 bases and J by 0 bases, with 20 bases between. Germline V gene lookup returns CDR1 SGHTA and CDR2 FQGNSA. The CDR3 runs to 18 residues. CDR3 nucleotide sequence: TGTGCCAGCAGCCCCCTCCCGGTCAGACTGGTAGCCAAAAACATTCAGTACTTC. This sequence encodes CASSPLPVRLVAKNIQYF.

This sequence joins TRBV11-3 and TRBJ2-2; 8 nucleotides align to TRBD2. The CDR3 spans 15 residues. The J segment lost 5 bases and the V segment lost 5 bases, leaving 7 bases of the junction unmatched. Germline-derived CDR1 and CDR2 are SGHNT and YENEEA. The DNA of the CDR3 is TGTGCCAGCAGCACCCGACTAGCGAGGACCGGGGAGCTGTTTTTT. It encodes CASSTRLARTGELFF.

The CDR3 loop reads CASGSRGNTEAFF. CDR3 DNA: TGCGCCAGCGGCTCTCGGGGAAACACTGAAGCTTTCTTT. The gene calls are TRBV10-1 and TRBJ1-1, with D hard to call. This CDR3 is 13 amino acids long. Germline CDR1 and CDR2: WNHNN and SYGVQD (reference sequence). V lost 8 bases, J lost 2 bases, and 12 bases lay in between.

V gene TRBV9 combines with J gene TRBJ2-5, with TRBD1 as a possible D gene (6 bases). The CDR3 runs to 15 residues. Germline-derived CDR1 and CDR2 are SGDLS and YYNGEE. The V end lost 0 bases, the J end lost 4 bases, and 13 bases lay between the germline ends. This CDR3 is CASSVEQGPAETQYF. CDR3 nucleotide sequence: TGTGCCAGCAGCGTAGAACAGGGTCCAGCAGAGACCCAGTACTTC.

The gene calls are TRBV7-3 and TRBJ1-1, with 11 bases that match TRBD1. The CDR3 consists of 17 residues. With 0 bases clipped from V and 4 bases from J, the junction kept 7 bases outside the gene matches. The germline CDR1 and CDR2 sequences are SGHTA and FQGTGA. The CDR3 loop reads CASSLTRTGGIVTEAFF. CDR3 coding DNA: TGTGCCAGCAGCTTAACGAGGACAGGGGGCATTGTCACTGAAGCTTTCTTT.

The rearrangement joins TRBV30 to TRBJ2-7; unclear D gene. The CDR3 consists of 13 residues. Trimming removed 0 bases at V and 2 bases at J, with 8 bases between. Germline values: CDR1 GTSNPN, CDR2 SVGIG (reference sequence). CDR3 loop: CAWSVYSAYEQYF. CDR3 sequence (DNA): TGTGCCTGGAGTGTCTACAGTGCCTACGAGCAGTACTTC. Together with reference TRBV30 and TRBJ2-7, the CDR3 gives the full variable domain: SQTIHQWPATLVQPVGSPLSLECTVEGTSNPNLYWYRQAAGRGLQLLFYSVGIGQISSEVPQNLSASRPQDRQFILSSKKLLLSDSGFYLCAWSVYSAYEQYFGPGTRLTVT.

Worth noting for this clone: The same CDR3 is also encoded by other DNA sequences in this sample. The CDR3 DNA follows: TGTGCCTGGAGTGGGACTAGCGGGGGAAATGAGCAGTTCTTC. Translating gives CAWSGTSGGNEQFF. The chain couples TRBV30 to TRBJ2-1, with 13 bases identical to TRBD2. Looked up from germline, CDR1 is GTSNPN and CDR2 is SVGIG (reference sequence). Unmatched junction bases numbered 1, after V lost 1 base and J lost 7 bases. There are 14 residues in the CDR3. Together with reference TRBV30 and TRBJ2-1, the CDR3 gives the full variable domain: SQTIHQWPATLVQPVGSPLSLECTVEGTSNPNLYWYRQAAGRGLQLLFYSVGIGQISSEVPQNLSASRPQDRQFILSSKKLLLSDSGFYLCAWSGTSGGNEQFFGPGTRLTVL.

The V call is TRBV27, the J call TRBJ1-1; the match to TRBD1 covers 11 bases. The ends lost 1 base at V and 2 bases at J; junction bases unmatched: 12. The CDR3 totals 19 residues. Germline CDR1 and CDR2: MNHEY and SMNVEV (reference sequence). The DNA for the CDR3 is TGTGCCAGCAGTTTATATCCCCTGGGACAGGGGGTGCGAAACACTGAAGCTTTCTTT. Encoded protein: CASSLYPLGQGVRNTEAFF.

The chain couples TRBV2 to TRBJ1-2; a possible D gene is TRBD1 (6 bases). Trimming left V 3 bases short and J 3 bases short, with 14 bases between. This CDR3 is built from 15 residues. Germline V gene lookup returns CDR1 SNHLY and CDR2 FYNNEI. The CDR3 region has the DNA TGTGCCAGCAGTGAGCCCTCCGGGACATACTATGGCTACACCTTC. Its protein product is CASSEPSGTYYGYTF.

The chain joins TRBV28 to TRBJ1-4, with 7 bases aligning to TRBD1. Germline CDR1 is MDHEN and CDR2 is SYDVKM. The CDR3 spans 15 residues. J lost 10 bases, V lost 5 bases, and 13 bases had no gene match. The DNA for the CDR3 is TGTGCCAGCAGTCCCCGAACAGGGGCTTGGGGAAAACTGTTTTTT. This codes for CASSPRTGAWGKLFF. The variable domain in full, with the rest retrieved from reference TRBV28 and TRBJ1-4, is DVKVTQSSRYLVKRTGEKVFLECVQDMDHENMFWYRQDPGLGLRLIYFSYDVKMKEKGDIPEGYSVSREKKERFSLILESASTNQTSMYLCASSPRTGAWGKLFFGSGTQLSVL.

This clone appeared a few times. This chain connects TRBV6-5 to TRBJ1-4; D not certain. Trimming removed 4 bases at V and 5 bases at J, with 8 bases between. Germline CDR1 and CDR2: MNHEY and SVGAGI. This CDR3 is built from 13 residues. In DNA, the CDR3 is TGTGCCAGCAGTTCCCGGTGGAATGAAAAACTGTTTTTT. It translates to CASSSRWNEKLFF.